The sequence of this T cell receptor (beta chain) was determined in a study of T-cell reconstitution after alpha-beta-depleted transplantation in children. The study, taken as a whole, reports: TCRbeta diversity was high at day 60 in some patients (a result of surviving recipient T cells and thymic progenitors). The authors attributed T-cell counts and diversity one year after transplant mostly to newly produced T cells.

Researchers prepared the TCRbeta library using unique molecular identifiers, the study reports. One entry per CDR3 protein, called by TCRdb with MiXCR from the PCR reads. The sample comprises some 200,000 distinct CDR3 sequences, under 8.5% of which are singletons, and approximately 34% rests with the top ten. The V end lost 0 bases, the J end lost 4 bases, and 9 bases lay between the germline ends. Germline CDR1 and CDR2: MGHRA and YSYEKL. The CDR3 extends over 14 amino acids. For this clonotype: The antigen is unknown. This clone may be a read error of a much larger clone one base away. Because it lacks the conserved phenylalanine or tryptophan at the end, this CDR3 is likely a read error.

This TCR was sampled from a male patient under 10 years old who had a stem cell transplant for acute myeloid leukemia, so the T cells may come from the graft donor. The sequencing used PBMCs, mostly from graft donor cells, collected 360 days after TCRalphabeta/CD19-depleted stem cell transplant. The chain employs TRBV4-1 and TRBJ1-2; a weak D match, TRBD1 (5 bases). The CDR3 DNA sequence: TGCGCCAGCAGCCAAGACAGGACACTCTATGGCTACACCTCC. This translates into CASSQDRTLYGYTS.